Following are 14 T cell receptor beta chains from one sample sequenced in a study of T-cell memory formation after mild COVID-19 (dated by TCRdb to about 2021). The library was generated by 5' RACE. The listed sequencing device is Illumina NovaSeq 6000. TCRdb took the public reads, trimmed them with fastp at Q25, ran MiXCR for clone calling and kept in-frame beta chains. Duplicate CDR3 protein sequences are folded into a single record with the most common DNA and genes. This sample is represented by 90,000 to 120,000 distinct CDR3 sequences; 13% to 15% of them were singletons. Of the sample, around two fifths falls within the top ten clones. The sequenced material came from PBMCs or a T cell subset sorted from them (not recorded which). These receptors came from a man in his late teens or twenties who had mild COVID-19 (a few samples of this study predate the infection). The sample titles of this study are shuffled in the database, so cell type and time point are left out; the donor was told from shared clones.

This clonotype was seen more than once but under ten times. Compared with germline, one end of the junction differs, possibly owing to a read error. V is TRBV29-1 and J is TRBJ2-1; the D gene is possibly TRBD1 (5 bases). This CDR3 region has 15 residues. The V gene's germline CDR1 is SQVTM and CDR2 ANQGSEA. DNA of the CDR3: TGCAGCGTCGAAGATTGGGCAGGGCAGTACAATGAGCAGTTCTTC. It encodes CSVEDWAGQYNEQFF.

This clonotype was counted a few times. The chain combines TRBV7-9 with TRBJ2-3, with a weak D call TRBD2 (5 bases). Germline CDR1 reads SEHNR; CDR2 reads FQNEAQ (reference sequence). Trimming left V 0 bases short and J 3 bases short, with 13 bases between. This CDR3 spans 16 amino acids. The CDR3: CASSLAWQDLTDTQYF. CDR3 coding DNA: TGTGCCAGCAGCTTAGCTTGGCAGGACTTAACAGATACGCAGTATTTT.

CDR3 residues: CASSQEPRVFSDTQYF. CDR3 nucleotides: TGCGCCAGCAGCCAAGAACCCAGGGTATTTTCAGATACGCAGTATTTT. The chain uses TRBV4-1 and TRBJ2-3; D perhaps matches TRBD1 (5 bases). Germline V gene data show CDR1 as MGHRA and CDR2 as YSYEKL. Trimming cost V 0 bases and J 4 bases, with 14 bases left between them. The CDR3 loop spans 16 amino acids.

There are a few counts of this clonotype. This chain's CDR3 is CASGGGGQTYNEQFF. DNA of the CDR3: TGCGCCAGCGGGGGGGGTGGACAGACCTACAATGAGCAGTTCTTC. The rearrangement links TRBV5-1 to TRBJ2-1; TRBD2 might be the D (7 bases). Deletions cut 7 bases from V and 2 bases from J, with 16 bases between. The CDR3 is 15 residues long. CDR1 is SGHRS and CDR2 is YFSETQ in the germline V gene.

This clonotype appeared many times. CDR3 residues: CASSIAVSSYEQYF. For the CDR3, the DNA is TGTGCCAGCAGTATAGCTGTTAGCTCCTACGAGCAGTACTTC. The chain is built from TRBV27 and TRBJ2-7; no clear D gene. The CDR3 totals 14 residues. Between the trimmed V and J ends, which lost 5 bases and 0 bases, there was a span of 11 bases. Per the germline V gene, CDR1 is MNHEY and CDR2 is SMNVEV (reference sequence).

The chain couples TRBV5-1 to TRBJ2-2; 8 bases align to TRBD1. The J segment lost 4 bases and the V segment lost 7 bases, leaving 6 bases of the junction unmatched. Germline V gene sequence: CDR1 SGHRS, CDR2 YFSETQ. This CDR3 has 14 residues. DNA for the CDR3: TGCGCCAGCGGAAGGACAGGGCCCACCGGGGAGCTGTTTTTT. Its protein product is CASGRTGPTGELFF.

The rearrangement joins TRBV6-5 to TRBJ2-7; D gene ambiguous. The germline V gene encodes CDR1 MNHEY and CDR2 SVGAGI. With 6 bases removed from V and 3 bases from J, the gap between germline ends came to 15 bases. This CDR3 has 14 residues. CDR3 sequence (DNA): TGTGCCAGCAGAAGTTCCCCCCCACACTACGAGCAGTACTTC. Amino acids: CASRSSPPHYEQYF.

This clonotype has more than one count but fewer than ten. V gene TRBV6-5 combines with J gene TRBJ1-1; D not resolved. CDR1 and CDR2 from the germline V gene are MNHEY and SVGAGI. Trimming removed 2 bases from V and 4 bases from J, with 14 bases in between. CDR3 length: 15 residues. DNA of the CDR3: TGTGCCAGCAGTTACCGCGACGGGGTTGCCACTGAAGCTTTCTTT. Protein: CASSYRDGVATEAFF.

J is TRBJ2-3 and V is TRBV12-3 or TRBV12-4; D is ambiguous. CDR3 length: 11 amino acids. The ends were cut back, 6 bases at V and 5 bases at J, with 6 bases in the middle. DNA of the CDR3: TGTGCCAGCAGATCCCGAGATACGCAGTATTTT. This gives the protein CASRSRDTQYF.

This clonotype was seen more than once but under ten times. V is TRBV28 and J is TRBJ2-7; 7 bases match TRBD1. CDR3 length: 14 residues. V shed 8 bases, J shed 5 bases, and the junction held 12 bases outside the gene matches. Germline V CDR1 and CDR2: MDHEN, SYDVKM. DNA for the CDR3: TGTGCCAGCGAGTCCTCGACAGGGATCCACGAGCAGTACTTC. Translating it yields CASESSTGIHEQYF. Full variable domain (remainder filled in from reference TRBV28 and TRBJ2-7): DVKVTQSSRYLVKRTGEKVFLECVQDMDHENMFWYRQDPGLGLRLIYFSYDVKMKEKGDIPEGYSVSREKKERFSLILESASTNQTSMYLCASESSTGIHEQYFGPGTRLTVT.

V gene TRBV25-1 combines with J gene TRBJ1-6; D is ambiguous. The length of the CDR3 is 10 residues. CDR1 is MGHDK and CDR2 is SYGVNS in the germline V gene. Trimming cost V 8 bases and J 12 bases, with 8 bases left between them. CDR3 sequence: CASGGKPLHF. In DNA, the CDR3 is TGTGCCAGCGGAGGTAAACCCCTCCACTTT.

This clonotype was counted between two and nine times. V usage is TRBV9 and J usage is TRBJ2-7; D unresolved. The V gene's germline CDR1 is SGDLS and CDR2 YYNGEE. Trimming stripped 5 bases from V and 3 bases from J, with 6 bases between. The CDR3 totals 11 residues. CDR3 in amino acids: CASSPNYEQYF. The DNA of the CDR3 is TGTGCCAGCAGTCCTAACTACGAGCAGTACTTC.

This clonotype was counted between two and nine times. This chain uses TRBV6-1 with TRBJ1-6; D is possibly TRBD1 (5 bases). Trimming took 6 bases from V and 7 from J, leaving 13 bases between them. The CDR3 is 14 amino acids. Germline loops: CDR1 MNHNS, CDR2 SASEGT. The CDR3 spells CASSKGPSNSPLHF. The CDR3 DNA reads TGTGCCAGCAGCAAGGGACCCTCGAATTCACCCCTCCACTTT.

This clonotype was seen at least ten times. This rearrangement joins TRBV7-2 to TRBJ1-4; D perhaps matches TRBD1 (5 bases). V lost 8 bases and J 0 bases, leaving 7 bases between the germline ends. Germline V gene sequence: CDR1 SGHTA, CDR2 FQGNSA. The CDR3 is 13 amino acids. This CDR3 is CASQTATNEKLFF. CDR3 DNA: TGTGCCAGCCAGACAGCAACTAATGAAAAACTGTTTTTT.